A selection of T cell receptor beta chains follows, all from one sample in a study of cytomegalovirus exposure and HLA in healthy donors. Here immunoSEQ multiplex PCR was the method, and the copy in TCRdb shows in-frame clones only, minus some. Among around 300,000 clones listed, approximately 90% were seen once. Sequenced sample: PBMCs. The receptors here all came from a woman aged 25-40 years in good health and CMV-seropositive. Both conserved end residues are part of each CDR3. The order of the fields is clone size, D gene, V gene, J gene, CDR3 protein, CDR3 DNA. A D gene is named only where the DNA matches it firmly. Clone sizes are given selectively: once, few, many, or a class where the clone is expanded.

abundance: .; d_gene: .; v_gene: TRBV4-3; j_gene: TRBJ2-1; CDR3aa: CASSQDRGDYNEQFF; CDR3nt: TGCGCCAGCAGCCAAGATCGAGGAGATTACAATGAGCAGTTCTTC
abundance: .; d_gene: .; v_gene: TRBV4-3; j_gene: TRBJ2-1; CDR3aa: CASSQDLTGYMNEQFF; CDR3nt: TGCGCCAGCAGCCAAGATTTAACAGGGTATATGAATGAGCAGTTCTTC
abundance: few; d_gene: .; v_gene: TRBV30; j_gene: TRBJ1-5; CDR3aa: CAWSAQHQPQHF; CDR3nt: TGTGCCTGGAGTGCCCAACATCAGCCCCAGCATTTT
abundance: .; d_gene: .; v_gene: TRBV23-1; j_gene: TRBJ1-1; CDR3aa: CASSQSGGPEAFF; CDR3nt: TGCGCCAGCAGTCAATCCGGAGGGCCTGAAGCTTTCTTT
abundance: .; d_gene: .; v_gene: TRBV6-6; j_gene: TRBJ2-1; CDR3aa: CASSYFGPSGHEQFF; CDR3nt: TGTGCCAGCAGTTATTTCGGGCCATCAGGCCATGAGCAGTTCTTC
abundance: .; d_gene: TRBD1; v_gene: TRBV18; j_gene: TRBJ2-1; CDR3aa: CASSPGQGRGEQFF; CDR3nt: TGTGCCAGCTCACCTGGACAGGGCCGGGGGGAGCAGTTCTTC
abundance: .; d_gene: .; v_gene: TRBV20-1; j_gene: TRBJ2-7; CDR3aa: CSARARGYF; CDR3nt: TGCAGTGCTAGAGCTCGCGGCTACTTC
abundance: .; d_gene: .; v_gene: TRBV12-5; j_gene: TRBJ2-5; CDR3aa: CASGTGAVETQYF; CDR3nt: TGTGCTAGTGGTACGGGGGCTGTAGAGACCCAGTACTTC
abundance: .; d_gene: .; v_gene: TRBV6-5; j_gene: TRBJ2-5; CDR3aa: CASSDTPRETQYF; CDR3nt: TGTGCCAGCAGTGATACACCTAGAGAGACCCAGTACTTC
abundance: .; d_gene: .; v_gene: TRBV2; j_gene: TRBJ1-4; CDR3aa: CASTRDNINEKLFF; CDR3nt: TGTGCCAGCACCCGTGACAATATTAATGAAAAACTGTTTTTT
abundance: .; d_gene: .; v_gene: TRBV30; j_gene: TRBJ1-1; CDR3aa: CAWIQGNPNTEAFF; CDR3nt: TGTGCCTGGATTCAGGGGAACCCTAACACTGAAGCTTTCTTT
abundance: .; d_gene: TRBD1; v_gene: TRBV6-5; j_gene: TRBJ1-2; CDR3aa: CASSYTAGGTNYGYTF; CDR3nt: TGTGCCAGCAGTTATACGGCAGGGGGTACTAACTATGGCTACACCTTC
abundance: .; d_gene: .; v_gene: TRBV5-6; j_gene: TRBJ2-7; CDR3aa: CASSLLPNYEQYF; CDR3nt: TGTGCCAGCAGCTTGCTCCCGAACTACGAGCAGTACTTC
abundance: .; d_gene: .; v_gene: TRBV7-9; j_gene: TRBJ2-7; CDR3aa: CASSLKIYEQYF; CDR3nt: TGTGCCAGCAGCCTTAAAATCTACGAGCAGTACTTC
abundance: few; d_gene: TRBD2; v_gene: TRBV11-3; j_gene: TRBJ2-1; CDR3aa: CASSLAGGSYNEQFF; CDR3nt: TGTGCCAGCAGCTTAGCGGGAGGCTCCTACAATGAGCAGTTCTTC
abundance: .; d_gene: .; v_gene: TRBV6-5; j_gene: TRBJ2-1; CDR3aa: CASSYLASSYNEQFF; CDR3nt: TGTGCCAGCAGTTATTTAGCGAGCTCCTACAATGAGCAGTTCTTC
abundance: .; d_gene: .; v_gene: TRBV6-5; j_gene: TRBJ2-3; CDR3aa: CASSYSKGATQYF; CDR3nt: TGTGCCAGCAGTTACTCGAAAGGGGCTACGCAGTATTTT